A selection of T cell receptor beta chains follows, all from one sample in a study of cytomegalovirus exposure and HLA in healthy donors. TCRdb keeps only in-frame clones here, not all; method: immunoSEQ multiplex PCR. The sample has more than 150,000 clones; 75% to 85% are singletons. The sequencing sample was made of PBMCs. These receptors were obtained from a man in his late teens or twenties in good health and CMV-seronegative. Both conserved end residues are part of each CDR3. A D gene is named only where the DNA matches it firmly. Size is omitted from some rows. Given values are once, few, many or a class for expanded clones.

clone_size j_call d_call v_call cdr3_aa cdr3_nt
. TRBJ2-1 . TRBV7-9 CASSQSGFDPNEQFF TGTGCCAGCAGCCAAAGCGGTTTCGATCCCAATGAGCAGTTCTTC
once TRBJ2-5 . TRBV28 CASSSRGRLKTQYF TGTGCCAGCAGTTCCAGGGGGAGGTTAAAGACCCAGTACTTC
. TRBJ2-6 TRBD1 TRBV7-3 CASSAGTGASGANVLTF TGTGCCAGCAGCGCCGGGACAGGTGCCTCTGGGGCCAACGTCCTGACTTTC
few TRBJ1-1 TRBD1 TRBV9 CASSSSTGMNTEAFF TGTGCCAGCAGCTCCTCGACAGGGATGAACACTGAAGCTTTCTTT
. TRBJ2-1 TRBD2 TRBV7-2 CASSRRYSGSAGEQFF TGTGCCAGCAGCCGACGGTATAGCGGGAGCGCGGGTGAGCAGTTCTTC
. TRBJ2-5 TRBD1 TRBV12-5 CASGFTGGRRRESGWSQYF TGTGCTAGTGGTTTTACAGGGGGTCGTAGACGGGAGAGTGGGTGGTCCCAGTACTTC
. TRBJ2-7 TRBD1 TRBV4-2 CASSHDATGIMYEQYF TGTGCCAGCAGCCACGACGCGACAGGGATCATGTACGAGCAGTACTTC
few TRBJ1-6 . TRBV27 CASTVGRGDSPLHF TGTGCCAGCACCGTGGGGCGCGGCGATTCACCCCTCCACTTT
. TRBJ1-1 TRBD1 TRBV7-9 CASSGRGLTEAFF TGTGCCAGCAGTGGCAGGGGGCTGACTGAAGCTTTCTTT
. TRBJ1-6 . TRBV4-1 CASSQDPVLWSPLHF TGCGCCAGCAGCCAAGATCCAGTTCTTTGGTCACCCCTCCACTTT
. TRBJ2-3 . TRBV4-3 CASSLDSTPTDTQYF TGCGCCAGCTCCCTGGACTCGACCCCCACAGATACGCAGTATTTT
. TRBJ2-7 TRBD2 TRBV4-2 CASSQDVGGGAAEQYF TGTGCCAGCAGCCAAGATGTTGGCGGGGGGGCCGCCGAGCAGTACTTC
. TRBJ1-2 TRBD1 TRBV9 CASSEQGAFSGYTF TGTGCCAGCAGCGAACAGGGGGCTTTTAGTGGCTACACCTTC
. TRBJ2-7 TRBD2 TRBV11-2 CASSLEGLAGLSSYEQYF TGTGCCAGCAGCTTAGAGGGACTAGCGGGGCTATCATCCTACGAGCAGTACTTC
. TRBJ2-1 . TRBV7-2 CASSLEGGGYNEQFF TGTGCCAGCAGCTTAGAGGGAGGGGGCTACAATGAGCAGTTCTTC
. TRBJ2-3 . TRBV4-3 CASSQEGGGDTQYF TGCGCCAGCAGCCAAGAGGGGGGTGGAGATACGCAGTATTTT
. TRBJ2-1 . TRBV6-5 CASRKGGATYNEQFF TGTGCCAGCAGGAAAGGTGGGGCAACGTACAATGAGCAGTTCTTC
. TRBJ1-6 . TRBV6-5 CASSPSAGRNSPLHF TGTGCCAGCAGTCCTAGCGCAGGGCGTAATTCACCCCTCCACTTT
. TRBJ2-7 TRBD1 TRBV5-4 CASSRTGTYEQYF TGTGCCAGCAGCCGGACAGGGACCTACGAGCAGTACTTC
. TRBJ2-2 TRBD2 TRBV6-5 CACPLRGDTGELFF TGTGCCTGCCCGCTGCGGGGGGACACCGGGGAGCTGTTTTTT
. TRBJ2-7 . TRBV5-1 CASSSSALSYEQYF TGCGCCAGCAGCTCTAGCGCCTTATCCTACGAGCAGTACTTC
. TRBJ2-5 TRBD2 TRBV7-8 CASSSKVAGQETQYF TGTGCCAGCAGCTCCAAGGTAGCGGGTCAGGAGACCCAGTACTTC
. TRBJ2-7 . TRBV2 CASRPQGLSSYEQYF TGTGCCAGCAGGCCTCAGGGACTTAGCTCCTACGAGCAGTACTTC
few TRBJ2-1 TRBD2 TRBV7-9 CASSLASGRANEQFF TGTGCCAGCAGCTTAGCTAGCGGGAGGGCCAATGAGCAGTTCTTC
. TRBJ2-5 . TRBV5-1 CASSWGAPMGETQYF TGCGCCAGCAGCTGGGGAGCACCTATGGGAGAGACCCAGTACTTC
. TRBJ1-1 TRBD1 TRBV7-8 CASSLASGGNTEAFF TGTGCCAGCAGCTTAGCCTCAGGGGGGAACACTGAAGCTTTCTTT
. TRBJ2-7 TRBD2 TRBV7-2 CASSPPAGVYEQYF TGTGCCAGCAGCCCCCCAGCGGGAGTTTACGAGCAGTACTTC
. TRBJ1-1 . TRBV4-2 CASSQMGRGTEAFF TGTGCCAGCAGCCAAATGGGAAGGGGCACTGAAGCTTTCTTT
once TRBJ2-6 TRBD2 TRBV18 CASSPGLAGDPQSSGANVLTF TGTGCCAGCTCACCCGGACTAGCGGGGGACCCACAAAGCTCTGGGGCCAACGTCCTGACTTTC
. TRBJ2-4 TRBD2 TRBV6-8 CASRTSGGAYGSKNIQYF TGTGCCAGCAGAACCAGCGGGGGGGCTTACGGGAGTAAAAACATTCAGTACTTC
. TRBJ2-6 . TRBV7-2 CASSPPAGANVLTF TGTGCCAGCAGCCCTCCTGCTGGGGCCAACGTCCTGACTTTC
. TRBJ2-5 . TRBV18 CASSSDRREETQYF TGTGCCAGCTCCTCCGACAGGAGAGAAGAGACCCAGTACTTC
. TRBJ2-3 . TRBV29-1 CSAFSPPGGGSTDTQYF TGCAGCGCCTTTTCCCCCCCTGGCGGTGGTAGCACAGATACGCAGTATTTT